The 25 T cell receptor beta chains listed next were all sequenced from one sample in a study of cytomegalovirus exposure and HLA in healthy donors. Sequencing used immunoSEQ multiplex PCR; TCRdb keeps in-frame clones, though not all of them. The sample gives 110,000 to 150,000 clones, 80% to 95% of which show up once; 0.55% to 0.8% is in the top ten. The sequenced sample consisted of PBMCs. The source of these receptors is a man in his late teens or twenties in good health and CMV-seronegative.

This chain connects TRBV7-9 to TRBJ2-3, with D perhaps TRBD2 (6 bases). The CDR3 is made up of 16 amino acids. The germline V gene has CDR1 SEHNR and CDR2 FQNEAQ (reference sequence). V lost 1 base to trimming and J lost 2 bases, with 13 bases between them. Written as DNA, the CDR3 is TGTGCCAGCAGCTTAGGGGGGGAATTAGCCACAGATACGCAGTATTTT. Protein sequence: CASSLGGELATDTQYF.

This sequence joins TRBV30 and TRBJ2-1; a weak D match, TRBD2 (6 bases). Germline values: CDR1 GTSNPN, CDR2 SVGIG (reference sequence). V lost 2 bases, J lost 8 bases, and 16 bases lay in between. The CDR3 is 14 amino acids. CDR3 nucleotides: TGTGCCTGGAGTACAAGACTAGGTCTGGATGAGCAGTTCTTC. It yields the protein CAWSTRLGLDEQFF.

The V call is TRBV25-1, the J call TRBJ2-1; TRBD2 matches 7 bases. V was clipped by 1 base and J by 2 bases; unmatched bases: 5. The CDR3 totals 16 residues. Per the germline V gene, CDR1 is MGHDK and CDR2 is SYGVNS. Written as DNA, the CDR3 is TGTGCCAGCAGTGAATTGCGGGAGAGGCCCTACAATGAGCAGTTCTTC. It is translated as CASSELRERPYNEQFF.

The gene calls are TRBV7-9 and TRBJ2-1, with 9 bases lining up with TRBD2. Germline V gene sequence: CDR1 SEHNR, CDR2 FQNEAQ (reference sequence). This CDR3 comprises 16 residues. Losses at the gene ends were 2 bases for V and 1 base for J; bases not matched to a gene: 3. The CDR3 coding sequence is TGTGCCAGCAGCTTAATGCGGGAGGGGTCCTACAATGAGCAGTTCTTC. Its translation: CASSLMREGSYNEQFF.

The chain employs TRBV19 and TRBJ1-2, with 7 bases lining up with TRBD1. Germline V gives CDR1 LNHDA, CDR2 SQIVND (reference sequence). Losses at the gene ends were 7 bases for V and 0 bases for J; bases not matched to a gene: 11. This CDR3 is built from 16 residues. DNA for the CDR3: TGTGCCAGTATCGCAGGGGGGTTAAGCCCTAACTATGGCTACACCTTC. Its translation is CASIAGGLSPNYGYTF.

V is TRBV30 and J is TRBJ2-3, with 10 bases matching TRBD2. This CDR3 spans 10 amino acids. J gave up 12 bases and V 5 bases, and 2 bases lay outside the gene matches. Germline V gene data show CDR1 as GTSNPN and CDR2 as SVGIG (reference sequence). CDR3 coding DNA: TGTGCCTGGGGGACTAGCGACCAGTATTTT. Protein product: CAWGTSDQYF.

This clone was seen just once. The gene calls are TRBV5-1 and TRBJ2-1; 13 nucleotides match TRBD2. The CDR3 is 17 residues long. CDR1 is SGHRS, CDR2 YFSETQ, per germline. The trim removed 0 bases at V and 8 bases at J, leaving 8 bases unmatched. The CDR3 loop is CASSLGTSGGGGDEQFF. In nucleotides, the CDR3 is TGCGCCAGCAGCTTGGGGACTAGCGGGGGAGGTGGCGATGAGCAGTTCTTC.

The rearrangement links TRBV25-1 to TRBJ1-5; D unresolved. Germline V lookup: CDR1 MGHDK, CDR2 SYGVNS. Trimming left V 4 bases short and J 5 bases short, with 12 bases between. The length of the CDR3 is 14 residues. CDR3 in DNA: TGTGCCAGCAGTGCCGGCGGCACTGATCAGCCCCAGCATTTT. It translates to CASSAGGTDQPQHF. Based on the CDR3 plus reference TRBV25-1 and TRBJ1-5, the full variable domain is EADIYQTPRYLVIGTGKKITLECSQTMGHDKMYWYQQDPGMELHLIHYSYGVNSTEKGDLSSESTVSRIRTEHFPLTLESARPSHTSQYLCASSAGGTDQPQHFGDGTRLSIL.

The gene calls are TRBV6-6 and TRBJ1-2; 11 positions match TRBD1. V was pared by 2 bases and J by 6 bases, with 5 bases of the junction left unmatched. CDR1 and CDR2 from the germline V gene are MNHNY and SVGAGI (reference sequence). The CDR3 sequence is 15 residues long. The CDR3 spells CASSYVAGQGDGYTF. For the CDR3, the DNA is TGTGCCAGCAGTTACGTCGCGGGACAGGGGGATGGCTACACCTTC.

This clone showed up just once. This sequence joins TRBV6-1 and TRBJ1-5; D is possibly TRBD1 (5 bases). CDR1 and CDR2 from the germline V gene are MNHNS and SASEGT. V gave up 4 bases and J gave up 2 bases, with 18 bases separating them. The CDR3 extends over 17 amino acids. CDR3 residues: CASSGYGGSNGNQPQHF. For the CDR3, the DNA is TGTGCCAGCAGTGGATACGGGGGGTCAAATGGCAATCAGCCCCAGCATTTT.

The chain has TRBV2 and TRBJ1-2; D unclear. The CDR3 totals 13 residues. V was clipped by 2 bases and J by 0 bases, with 4 bases between them. Germline assignment: CDR1 SNHLY and CDR2 FYNNEI. The CDR3 protein is CASSEQANYGYTF. The CDR3 DNA is TGTGCCAGCAGTGAACAGGCTAACTATGGCTACACCTTC.

V is TRBV7-8 and J is TRBJ1-5, with 7 nucleotides matching TRBD1. This CDR3 is built from 20 residues. The V gene end was trimmed by 5 bases and the J gene end by 1 base; junction bases not matched to a gene: 20. Germline V lookup: CDR1 SGHVS, CDR2 FQNEAQ. The CDR3 protein is CASSREFRDSSKGSNQPQHF. The DNA for the CDR3 is TGTGCCAGCAGCCGGGAATTCCGGGACAGCTCAAAAGGGAGCAATCAGCCCCAGCATTTT.

This sequence joins TRBV6-5 and TRBJ2-3; the D gene is possibly TRBD1 (6 bases). The CDR3 is made up of 15 amino acids. Looked up from germline, CDR1 is MNHEY and CDR2 is SVGAGI. V gave up 5 bases and J gave up 2 bases, with 14 bases separating them. CDR3 in DNA: TGTGCCAGCAGTCTTGTAGGGGGTAACACAGATACGCAGTATTTT. This codes for CASSLVGGNTDTQYF.

This chain links TRBV5-4 with TRBJ1-3, with a weak D call TRBD1 (5 bases). Germline CDR1 reads SGHNT; CDR2 reads YYREEE (reference sequence). V was shortened by 3 bases and J by 0 bases, with 10 bases between the two germline ends. The CDR3 length is 15 residues. In nucleotides, the CDR3 is TGTGCCAGCAGCTCCTGGGGCTACTCTGGAAACACCATATATTTT. It yields the protein CASSSWGYSGNTIYF. The full variable domain, rest sourced from reference TRBV5-4 and TRBJ1-3, is ETGVTQSPTHLIKTRGQQVTLRCSSQSGHNTVSWYQQALGQGPQFIFQYYREEENGRGNFPPRFSGLQFPNYSSELNVNALELDDSALYLCASSSWGYSGNTIYFGEGSWLTVV.

The table lists this clone with a count of one. The DNA for the CDR3 is TGTGCCAGCAGCGTCGGGGGACTAGCGGGAGTCGTTGATACGCAGTATTTT. This sequence encodes CASSVGGLAGVVDTQYF. The chain uses TRBV9 and TRBJ2-3; 14 nucleotides agree with TRBD2. J lost 6 bases, V lost 2 bases, and 8 bases had no gene match. The CDR3 covers 17 residues. The germline V gene has CDR1 SGDLS and CDR2 YYNGEE.

The chain recombines TRBV4-1 with TRBJ1-2, with D unclear. Between the trimmed V and J ends, which lost 0 bases and 6 bases, there was a span of 11 bases. CDR1 and CDR2 from the germline V gene are MGHRA and YSYEKL. The CDR3 spans 14 residues. This chain's CDR3 is CASSQDNRRDGYTF. The DNA for the CDR3 is TGCGCCAGCAGCCAAGATAACAGACGAGATGGCTACACCTTC.

The chain is built from TRBV7-9 and TRBJ2-5; 9 bases line up with TRBD1. V lost 5 bases and J lost 2; bases outside the gene matches: 6. Germline assignment: CDR1 SEHNR and CDR2 FQNEAQ (reference sequence). The CDR3 totals 15 residues. CDR3 nucleotides: TGTGCCAGCAGCCCTTCGGGACAGGGTCAAGAGACCCAGTACTTC. Residues: CASSPSGQGQETQYF.

The chain employs TRBV7-9 and TRBJ2-1; 8 bases are shared with TRBD2. With 1 base clipped from V and 7 bases from J, the junction kept 12 bases outside the gene matches. The germline V gene has CDR1 SEHNR and CDR2 FQNEAQ (reference sequence). The CDR3 has 17 amino acids. CDR3 loop: CASSLGRWREVMNEQFF. In DNA, the CDR3 is TGTGCCAGCAGCTTAGGAAGATGGCGGGAGGTGATGAATGAGCAGTTCTTC.

The V and J genes are TRBV5-1 and TRBJ2-2; maybe TRBD1 (6 bases). Trimming pared 3 bases from V and 4 bases from J, leaving 13 bases between. CDR1 and CDR2 from the germline V gene are SGHRS and YFSETQ. This CDR3 comprises 15 residues. The CDR3 loop reads CASSSGERGTGELFF. In DNA, the CDR3 is TGCGCCAGCAGCTCAGGGGAGAGGGGCACCGGGGAGCTGTTTTTT.

The chain uses TRBV6-1 and TRBJ2-1; the D is unclear. Germline V CDR1 and CDR2: MNHNS, SASEGT. With 4 bases removed from V and 5 bases from J, the gap between germline ends came to 18 bases. This CDR3 has 16 residues. This chain's CDR3 is CASSAIREFYHNEQFF. For the CDR3, the DNA is TGTGCCAGCAGTGCGATAAGAGAGTTTTACCACAATGAGCAGTTCTTC.

The chain combines TRBV5-1 with TRBJ2-1; 9 nucleotides agree with TRBD2. Germline V gene sequence: CDR1 SGHRS, CDR2 YFSETQ. Germline trimming cut 3 bases from V and 0 bases from J; bases unmatched to any gene: 7. The CDR3 totals 17 residues. CDR3 in DNA: TGCGCCAGCAGCTCGGGGACTAGCCGGAGCTCCTACAATGAGCAGTTCTTC. It encodes CASSSGTSRSSYNEQFF.

The rearrangement links TRBV29-1 to TRBJ1-2, with 9 bases lining up with TRBD1. The V segment lost 6 bases and the J segment 4 bases; nucleotides outside the gene matches: 6. The CDR3 is 13 residues long. Looked up from germline, CDR1 is SQVTM and CDR2 is ANQGSEA. The CDR3 bases are TGCAGCGTCGAACAGGGGGCAGGCTATGGCTACACCTTC. Residues: CSVEQGAGYGYTF.

This clone appeared a few times. The J gene is TRBJ2-7, the V gene TRBV13; D remains ambiguous. Germline loops: CDR1 PRHDT, CDR2 FYEKMQ (reference sequence). This CDR3 comprises 14 residues. The germline V and J ends were trimmed by 5 bases and 4 bases, with 15 bases remaining between them. As DNA, the CDR3 is TGTGCCAGCAGCCCCTATTCTAGGTCGTACGAGCAGTACTTC. Protein product: CASSPYSRSYEQYF.

The rearrangement joins TRBV10-2 to TRBJ2-7; tentatively, D is TRBD1 (6 bases). Germline V gene data show CDR1 as WSHSY and CDR2 as SAAADI. Trimming removed 3 bases at V and 3 bases at J, with 12 bases between. The CDR3 totals 14 residues. CDR3 sequence reads: CASSDGTTYYEQYV. For the CDR3, the DNA is TGCGCCAGCAGTGATGGGACAACATACTACGAGCAGTACGTC.

The rearrangement uses TRBV12-5 and TRBJ1-5; D unresolved. The germline V and J ends were trimmed by 7 bases and 4 bases, with 11 bases remaining between them. The V gene's germline CDR1 is LGHNT and CDR2 FRNRAP. The CDR3 covers 13 residues. CDR3 sequence reads: CASAPAGNQPQHF. The CDR3 region has the DNA TGTGCTAGTGCCCCCGCGGGGAATCAGCCCCAGCATTTT.